This entry is about one T cell receptor beta chain. The study recruited people aged roughly 18 to 100 years across about two dozen US areas. Participants reported their clinical history, and cohort assignment relied on those reports. In the authors' workflow: Nucleated cell counts were estimated from reference gene primer amplification. TCRdb's table, derived via immunoSEQ multiplex PCR, lists solely in-frame clones and lacks some. Clonal size and the V and J genes are those of that table, whereas D and trimming came from the DNA. The sample carries approximately 210,000 clones, approximately 86% recorded once. The data originate from a study of blood T cell repertoires in COVID-19. Study-wide background: Donors in the United States, Italy and Spain gave samples during acute or convalescent COVID-19.

Germline V gives CDR1 SGHTA, CDR2 FQGNSA. The CDR3 covers 14 residues. The trim removed 4 bases at V and 5 bases at J, leaving 7 bases unmatched. This receptor was taken from a woman in her forties or fifties with acute COVID-19. The sample taken for sequencing was PBMCs or T cells enriched from blood (not recorded which). The rearrangement uses TRBV7-2 and TRBJ2-7; TRBD1 matches 8 bases. The CDR3 sequence: CASSSLTGADEQYF. CDR3 DNA sequence: TGTGCCAGCAGCTCTCTGACAGGGGCTGACGAGCAGTACTTC.